What follows are 31 T cell receptor beta chains derived from one specimen sequenced in a study of STAT5B mutations in CD4+ large granular lymphocyte leukemia. Sequenced by immunoSEQ multiplex PCR; TCRdb stores in-frame clones only, minus some. The sample records about 34,000 clones, just over 75% being singletons. Sequencing was performed on CD4+ T cells from blood buffy coats. These receptors were collected from a human donor in good health.

This clone was seen a single time. This chain uses TRBV5-1 with TRBJ2-3; tentative D call: TRBD2 (6 bases). The CDR3 runs to 14 residues. Looked up from germline, CDR1 is SGHRS and CDR2 is YFSETQ. V lost 4 bases and J lost 2, with 11 bases in between. DNA for the CDR3: TGCGCCAGCAGCCCGGGACTGAACACAGATACGCAGTATTTT. This translates into CASSPGLNTDTQYF. The variable domain in full, completed from reference TRBV5-1 and TRBJ2-3, reads KAGVTQTPRYLIKTRGQQVTLSCSPISGHRSVSWYQQTPGQGLQFLFEYFSETQRNKGNFPGRFSGRQFSNSRSEMNVSTLELGDSALYLCASSPGLNTDTQYFGPGTRLTVL.

This chain links TRBV7-2 with TRBJ1-2, with 9 bases matching TRBD1. Germline CDR1 SGHTA, CDR2 FQGNSA. This CDR3 has 14 amino acids. V gave up 7 bases and J gave up 5 bases; unmatched junction bases: 8. The DNA of the CDR3 is TGTGCCAGCAACAAACAGGGGGCGCTTTATGGCTACACCTTC. Translation gives CASNKQGALYGYTF.

This chain uses TRBV19 with TRBJ1-2; TRBD1 aligns across 10 bases. The V and J ends lost 6 bases and 5 bases, in that order; junction bases with no gene match: 6. Germline V CDR1 and CDR2: LNHDA, SQIVND (reference sequence). This CDR3 spans 14 amino acids. The CDR3 nucleotides read TGTGCCAGTAGGGGACAGGGGTTGTGGTATGGCTACACCTTC. It translates to CASRGQGLWYGYTF.

V and J are TRBV5-8 and TRBJ2-7; the D is unclear. The CDR3 sequence is 12 residues long. In germline, CDR1 is SGHTS, CDR2 YDEGEE. The ends were cut back, 4 bases at V and 7 bases at J, with 12 bases in the middle. As DNA, the CDR3 is TGTGCCAGCAGCAGACGGCTCCGGGAGCAGTACTTC. Protein sequence: CASSRRLREQYF.

The chain joins TRBV7-9 to TRBJ1-2; D is unclear. CDR3 length: 17 residues. The V gene lost 4 bases and the J gene lost 0 bases, with 18 bases spanning the gap. Germline V gives CDR1 SEHNR, CDR2 FQNEAQ (reference sequence). CDR3 loop: CASSSSRPASANYGYTF. DNA of the CDR3: TGTGCCAGCAGCTCCTCGCGGCCAGCGTCCGCTAACTATGGCTACACCTTC.

The V gene is TRBV18, the J gene TRBJ2-3, with 8 bases matching TRBD2. Per the germline V gene, CDR1 is KGHSH and CDR2 is LQKENI. V lost 0 bases to trimming and J lost 0 bases; unmatched junction nucleotides: 5. This CDR3 contains 17 residues. CDR3 region: CASSPPAASGSTDTQYF. Here the CDR3 DNA reads TGTGCCAGCTCACCACCTGCGGCTAGCGGGAGCACAGATACGCAGTATTTT. Full variable domain (outside the CDR3, taken from reference TRBV18 and TRBJ2-3): NAGVMQNPRHLVRRRGQEARLRCSPMKGHSHVYWYRQLPEEGLKFMVYLQKENIIDESGMPKERFSAEFPKEGPSILRIQQVVRGDSAAYFCASSPPAASGSTDTQYFGPGTRLTVL.

J is TRBJ2-6 and V is TRBV5-5; 10 bases map to TRBD1. From germline, CDR1 is SGHKS and CDR2 YYEKEE (reference sequence). V gave up 3 bases and J gave up 1 base; unmatched junction bases: 4. The CDR3 is 17 amino acids. DNA of the CDR3: TGTGCCAGCAGCTGGGACAGGGGTTCGTCTGGGGCCAACGTCCTGACTTTC. Amino acid sequence: CASSWDRGSSGANVLTF. Combining the CDR3 with reference TRBV5-5 and TRBJ2-6 gives the whole variable domain DAGVTQSPTHLIKTRGQQVTLRCSPISGHKSVSWYQQVLGQGPQFIFQYYEKEERGRGNFPDRFSARQFPNYSSELNVNALLLGDSALYLCASSWDRGSSGANVLTFGAGSRLTVL.

V and J are TRBV11-3 and TRBJ2-3; 12 bases agree with TRBD2. From germline, CDR1 is SGHNT and CDR2 YENEEA. The CDR3 length is 16 residues. Trimming took 4 bases from V and 2 from J; bases not matched to a gene: 4. Here the CDR3 DNA reads TGTGCCAGCAGCTCGTGGACTAGCGGGGTCACAGATACGCAGTATTTT. Amino acids: CASSSWTSGVTDTQYF.

The rearrangement links TRBV18 to TRBJ2-1; D not resolved. There are 11 residues in the CDR3. V lost 5 bases and J lost 8, with 7 bases in between. Germline CDR1 is KGHSH and CDR2 is LQKENI. The CDR3 spells CASSAVDEQFF. The CDR3 nucleotides read TGTGCCAGCTCAGCAGTGGATGAGCAGTTCTTC.

This chain connects TRBV7-2 to TRBJ2-7; TRBD2 matches 13 bases. The CDR3 covers 17 residues. V trimming: 6 bases; J trimming: 6 bases; junction bases outside the gene matches: 14. Germline V gene lookup returns CDR1 SGHTA and CDR2 FQGNSA. CDR3 DNA sequence: TGTGCCAGCAGATTAACGGGACTAGCGGGATTCAGTGGCGAGCAGTACTTC. This codes for CASRLTGLAGFSGEQYF.

The rearrangement joins TRBV9 to TRBJ1-2, with D unclear. This CDR3 is 11 amino acids long. The germline gives CDR1 SGDLS, CDR2 YYNGEE. The V end lost 3 bases, the J end lost 8 bases, and 8 bases lay between the germline ends. The CDR3 nucleotides read TGTGCCAGCAGCGGGCCTCCGGGCTACACCTTC. Amino acids: CASSGPPGYTF.

V and J are TRBV7-6 and TRBJ2-3; 7 bases line up with TRBD1. After removal of 0 bases from V and 2 bases from J, the junction contained 2 bases not matched to a gene. The CDR3 consists of 15 residues. CDR1 SGHVS and CDR2 FNYEAQ come from the germline V gene. DNA for the CDR3: TGTGCCAGCAGCTTAGCGGGGACAGCCACAGATACGCAGTATTTT. Protein: CASSLAGTATDTQYF.

V and J are TRBV4-3 and TRBJ1-1; D not certain. Germline V CDR1 and CDR2: LGHNA, YSLEER. The CDR3 sequence is 13 residues long. V was shortened by 1 base and J by 1 base, with 4 bases between the two germline ends. In DNA, the CDR3 is TGCGCCAGCAGCCAAGGTTCGAACACTGAAGCTTTCTTT. It yields the protein CASSQGSNTEAFF.

This clone was recorded only once. The rearrangement uses TRBV4-1 and TRBJ2-5, with 8 nucleotides matching TRBD1. The CDR3 has 15 amino acids. V was clipped by 2 bases and J by 2 bases; unmatched bases: 4. CDR1 and CDR2 (germline): MGHRA, YSYEKL. CDR3 region: CASSQQTGVQETQYF. CDR3 bases: TGCGCCAGCAGCCAACAGACAGGGGTACAAGAGACCCAGTACTTC.

J is TRBJ2-5 and V is TRBV6-6; D is perhaps TRBD1 (5 bases). The germline gives CDR1 MNHNY, CDR2 SVGAGI (reference sequence). CDR3 length equals 13 residues. V lost 4 bases and J lost 6, with 12 bases in between. The CDR3 DNA reads TGTGCCAGCAGTTGGATAGGGGCGAAGACCCAGTACTTC. Its protein product is CASSWIGAKTQYF.

The chain has TRBV5-4 and TRBJ2-3; TRBD2 matches at 7 bases. The V gene end was trimmed by 4 bases and the J gene end by 1 base; junction bases not matched to a gene: 9. The germline V gene encodes CDR1 SGHNT and CDR2 YYREEE (reference sequence). This CDR3 has 16 residues. The CDR3 sequence is CASSGGFAGGTDTQYF. The CDR3 nucleotides are TGTGCCAGCAGCGGGGGGTTCGCGGGGGGCACAGATACGCAGTATTTT.

The gene calls are TRBV19 and TRBJ2-6; maybe TRBD2 (5 bases). Germline loops: CDR1 LNHDA, CDR2 SQIVND (reference sequence). The CDR3 spans 15 residues. The V end lost 4 bases, the J end lost 0 bases, and 7 bases lay between the germline ends. CDR3 sequence: CASSTTSSGANVLTF. The DNA for the CDR3 is TGTGCCAGTAGTACAACTAGCTCTGGGGCCAACGTCCTGACTTTC.

The rearrangement joins TRBV5-6 to TRBJ2-3, with TRBD2 identical over 7 bases. V shed 4 bases, J shed 6 bases, and the junction held 14 bases outside the gene matches. The CDR3 runs to 16 residues. Looked up from germline, CDR1 is SGHDT and CDR2 is YYEEEE. CDR3: CASSPSIGGVWDTQYF. The DNA of the CDR3 is TGTGCCAGCAGCCCATCGATTGGGGGGGTTTGGGATACGCAGTATTTT.

This clone has a handful of counts. The V and J genes are TRBV6-4 and TRBJ1-5; D not resolved. The CDR3 contains 15 residues. The V gene lost 5 bases and the J gene lost 3 bases, with 14 bases spanning the gap. CDR1 is MRHNA, CDR2 SNTAGT, per germline. The CDR3 loop reads CASSTSQSSNQPQHF. The CDR3 coding sequence is TGTGCCAGCAGTACCTCACAGTCATCCAATCAGCCCCAGCATTTT.

This clone was observed once. The chain is built from TRBV7-2 and TRBJ2-1; D is possibly TRBD2 (5 bases). V was clipped by 4 bases and J by 15 bases, with 16 bases between them. Germline V gene data show CDR1 as SGHTA and CDR2 as FQGNSA. The CDR3 totals 12 residues. CDR3 region: CASSSPPLAPFF. The CDR3 coding sequence is TGTGCCAGCAGCTCCCCGCCTCTAGCCCCGTTCTTC.

The chain recombines TRBV27 with TRBJ2-3; either TRBD1 or TRBD2 may fit D (6 bases each). V was shortened by 3 bases and J by 5 bases, with 15 bases between the two germline ends. Germline loops: CDR1 MNHEY, CDR2 SMNVEV (reference sequence). This CDR3 has 15 residues. The CDR3 sequence is CASSFRGIGGDTQYF. The CDR3 DNA follows: TGTGCCAGCAGTTTTAGGGGGATCGGGGGAGATACGCAGTATTTT.

This clone is a singleton in its sample. The rearrangement links TRBV2 to TRBJ1-1; D call uncertain. This CDR3 spans 15 amino acids. V was shortened by 4 bases and J by 1 base, with 13 bases between the two germline ends. Looked up from germline, CDR1 is SNHLY and CDR2 is FYNNEI. CDR3 protein: CASSASNKGNTEAFF. In DNA, the CDR3 is TGTGCCAGCAGTGCCTCTAATAAGGGGAACACTGAAGCTTTCTTT.

The chain couples TRBV18 to TRBJ1-4; tentative D call: TRBD1 (5 bases). The germline V gene encodes CDR1 KGHSH and CDR2 LQKENI. Trimming removed 5 bases from V and 3 bases from J, with 16 bases in between. CDR3 size: 16 residues. This CDR3 reads CASSSRQTRANEKLFF. CDR3 sequence (DNA): TGTGCCAGCTCATCCCGACAGACTCGGGCTAATGAAAAACTGTTTTTT.

A few counts support this clone. The J gene is TRBJ2-7, the V gene TRBV15, with 11 bases identical to TRBD2. Germline V gene lookup returns CDR1 LNHNV and CDR2 YYDKDF (reference sequence). With V trimmed by 3 bases and J by 2 bases, 3 bases remained unmatched. The CDR3 contains 15 residues. CDR3 bases: TGTGCCACCAGCAGCCCTAGCGGGGGGCCCTACGAGCAGTACTTC. It yields the protein CATSSPSGGPYEQYF.

The V and J genes are TRBV4-1 and TRBJ2-7; 11 bases map to TRBD1. Trimming at V came to 4 bases and at J to 2 bases, leaving 7 bases not matched to a gene. Germline V lookup: CDR1 MGHRA, CDR2 YSYEKL. This CDR3 contains 16 residues. Here the CDR3 DNA reads TGCGCCAGCAGCCGGTCGGCGGGACAGGGGGCCTACGAGCAGTACTTC. Translated, it gives CASSRSAGQGAYEQYF.

The chain links TRBV2 to TRBJ2-7, with TRBD2 as a possible D gene (6 bases). Germline lookup yields CDR1 SNHLY and CDR2 FYNNEI. Between the trimmed V and J ends, which lost 4 bases and 4 bases, there was a span of 11 bases. The length of the CDR3 is 13 residues. Here the CDR3 reads CASSVFGGYEQYF. Here the CDR3 DNA reads TGTGCCAGCAGTGTTTTTGGGGGGTACGAGCAGTACTTC.

This clone has a single count. The chain links TRBV7-2 to TRBJ2-4, with D possibly matching TRBD1 (5 bases). The CDR3 totals 16 residues. CDR1 and CDR2 from the germline V gene are SGHTA and FQGNSA. Trimming removed 5 bases at V and 0 bases at J, with 14 bases between. The CDR3 sequence is CASSPHLGEAKNIQYF. CDR3 DNA: TGTGCCAGCAGCCCCCATCTAGGGGAAGCCAAAAACATTCAGTACTTC.

The gene calls are TRBV25-1 and TRBJ2-5; 7 bases line up with TRBD2. Trimming removed 8 bases from V and 3 bases from J; junction bases left unmatched: 12. Per germline, CDR1 MGHDK and CDR2 SYGVNS. The CDR3 contains 15 residues. CDR3 in amino acids: CASAGGAAGEETQYF. In DNA, the CDR3 is TGTGCCAGCGCTGGAGGGGCGGCGGGGGAAGAGACCCAGTACTTC.

The CDR3 loop is CSAGRTGANTGELFF. In DNA form, the CDR3 reads TGCAGCGCCGGAAGGACAGGGGCGAACACCGGGGAGCTGTTTTTT. The chain recombines TRBV29-1 with TRBJ2-2; the match to TRBD1 covers 9 bases. V dropped 7 bases and J dropped 0; count of bases not matched to a gene: 6. There are 15 residues in the CDR3. Germline V gives CDR1 SQVTM, CDR2 ANQGSEA.

The V and J genes are TRBV5-1 and TRBJ2-7; 11 nucleotides match TRBD1. CDR1 is SGHRS and CDR2 is YFSETQ in the germline V gene. CDR3 size: 15 residues. V trimming: 1 base; J trimming: 7 bases; junction bases outside the gene matches: 7. In DNA form, the CDR3 reads TGCGCCAGCAGCTTGACGGGACAGGGGGTTTGGGAGCAGTACTTC. Encoded protein: CASSLTGQGVWEQYF.

This rearrangement joins TRBV19 to TRBJ1-6; maybe TRBD1 (5 bases). The germline V gene encodes CDR1 LNHDA and CDR2 SQIVND (reference sequence). V was cut by 0 bases and J by 1 base, with 7 bases left in between. This CDR3 has 16 residues. In nucleotides, the CDR3 is TGTGCCAGTAGTATAGACAAGGGGTCCTATAATTCACCCCTCCACTTT. It is translated as CASSIDKGSYNSPLHF.